Listed below are T cell receptor beta chains from one sample, sequenced in a study of blood T cell repertoires in COVID-19. Some clones are missing from TCRdb's copy, which holds only in-frame ones; the method was immunoSEQ multiplex PCR. Here the sample spans a few hundred thousand clones, approximately 90% being singletons. Sequencing input: peripheral blood. Receptor source: a man aged 18-30 years with active or convalescent COVID-19. CDR3s leave out the opening cysteine and the closing phenylalanine or tryptophan. Not every row has a clone size; where given, it reads once, few, many or a size class.

TRBV14	TRBJ2-7	once	ASSSFSYEQY
TRBV21-1	TRBJ2-1	NA	ASRLTGVEHNEQF
TRBV12-3/TRBV12-4	TRBJ1-4	NA	ASSQAYEKLF
TRBV29-1	TRBJ1-3	NA	SVERTDSSGNTIY
TRBV11-2	TRBJ2-3	few	ASSLGNRADTQY
TRBV20-1	TRBJ2-7	NA	SASTLAGATTSQY
TRBV27	TRBJ2-7	NA	ASSLLPLREQY
TRBV7-8	TRBJ2-3	NA	ASSPRRDTQY
TRBV14	TRBJ1-4	NA	ASSIRTGLNLNEKLF
TRBV27	TRBJ2-7	NA	ASSLSKPPGGNHEQY
TRBV15	TRBJ2-5	NA	ATSIYGVYETQY
TRBV9	TRBJ2-3	NA	ASSVPRLGSGRTDTQY
TRBV5-3	TRBJ2-7	few	ARSFPVAGYDEQY
TRBV5-1	TRBJ1-4	NA	ASSRGGGEKLF
TRBV20-1	TRBJ1-1	NA	SALKNTEAF
TRBV27	TRBJ2-1	NA	ASRIGGLAGVNEQF
TRBV3-1/TRBV3-2	TRBJ2-3	NA	ASSPLRLYGDTQY
TRBV4-2	TRBJ2-2	NA	ASSQRTLGTSVTGELF
TRBV28	TRBJ1-1	NA	ASSTGTAERYF
TRBV2	TRBJ2-7	few	ASTLRDEQY
TRBV6-7	TRBJ2-7	NA	ASSYSIRDRGFDEQY
TRBV5-1	TRBJ1-1	NA	ASSFVRGQGATEAF
TRBV4-2	TRBJ1-1	NA	ASSQGRDRGITEAF
TRBV5-1	TRBJ2-2	NA	ASSPGQGDTGELF
TRBV2	TRBJ2-1	NA	ASIFRRAVDGNEQF
TRBV19	TRBJ2-5	NA	ASSKMGGTSGAPLQETQY
TRBV4-3	TRBJ1-6	NA	ASSQERNFLPSSYNSPLH
TRBV29-1	TRBJ2-2	NA	SFEFVTGELF
TRBV6-2/TRBV6-3	TRBJ2-3	NA	ASSYTSGSGSTDTQY
TRBV15	TRBJ2-5	NA	ATSRLRAAGEETQY
TRBV5-4	TRBJ1-1	NA	ASSLGQPNTEAF
TRBV4-3	TRBJ2-1	NA	ASSQGERVAGHGNNNEQF
TRBV5-6	TRBJ1-6	NA	ASNDRGVSSPLH
TRBV28	TRBJ1-5	NA	ASSLENQPQH
TRBV13	TRBJ2-3	NA	ASSPGTGGSTDTQY
TRBV5-6	TRBJ1-2	NA	ASSSPGQDYGYT
TRBV9	TRBJ1-2	NA	ASSVGSKGGGFGYT
TRBV5-8	TRBJ2-5	NA	ASSAPGTSAQETQY
TRBV19	TRBJ1-1	NA	ASSIRTGGQVKAF
TRBV7-2	TRBJ2-1	once	ASSSRSGGAYNEQF
TRBV9	TRBJ1-5	NA	ASSPQGDPYQPQH
TRBV25-1	TRBJ2-1	once	ASRRSTPYNEQF
TRBV4-2	TRBJ1-2	NA	ASSQEGGANGYT
TRBV9	TRBJ1-3	NA	ASSATTGGTGNTIY
TRBV3-1/TRBV3-2	TRBJ1-6	NA	ASRQQGSPLH
TRBV7-2	TRBJ2-5	NA	ASSLTDYETQY
TRBV11-2	TRBJ2-1	NA	ASSSHGQGADEQF
TRBV5-1	TRBJ1-2	NA	ASRAGTGGNYGYT
TRBV6-2/TRBV6-3	TRBJ2-7	NA	ASSLQGIGEQY